This TCR beta chain is from a study of blood T cell repertoires in COVID-19. Study background: From T cells, B-cell-depleted T cells, or PBMCs came the material, which was cDNA or gDNA.

The table came from immunoSEQ multiplex PCR; TCRdb's copy has only in-frame clones and leaves some out. The table records about 30,000 clones, 90% to 95% of them present only once. The sequence derives from a human donor with active COVID-19. The donor label of this sample is uncertain. The specimen sequenced was peripheral blood.

The CDR3 DNA reads as TGTGCCAGCAGTGTTACTCAGGGGAGTCAGCCCCAGCATTTT. Translated, it gives CASSVTQGSQPQHF. This chain connects TRBV27 to TRBJ1-5; D might be TRBD1 (6 bases). The CDR3 loop spans 14 amino acids. Germline V gene lookup returns CDR1 MNHEY and CDR2 SMNVEV (reference sequence). Trimming took off 5 bases at V and 6 bases at J, with 14 bases between the two ends.